The 22 T cell receptor beta chains given below trace back to one sample, sequenced in a study of blood T cell repertoires in COVID-19. Using immunoSEQ multiplex PCR, the repertoire was profiled, and TCRdb retains in-frame clones only, with some absent. The sample lists approximately 59,000 clones, approximately 82% occurring once. Sequences were obtained from peripheral blood. Receptor source: an elderly woman with acute or convalescent COVID-19.

The chain is built from TRBV5-1 and TRBJ2-7; 9 bases match TRBD1. Looked up from germline, CDR1 is SGHRS and CDR2 is YFSETQ. V was clipped by 3 bases and J by 6 bases; unmatched bases: 7. The CDR3 runs 14 residues. CDR3 region: CASSSGTGSVEQYF. The CDR3 bases are TGCGCCAGCAGCTCCGGGACAGGGTCGGTCGAGCAGTACTTC.

This rearrangement joins TRBV7-9 to TRBJ1-2; 7 bases are shared with TRBD1. CDR3 length: 13 residues. From germline, CDR1 is SEHNR and CDR2 FQNEAQ (reference sequence). Germline trimming cut 1 base from V and 6 bases from J; bases unmatched to any gene: 2. The CDR3 region has the DNA TGTGCCAGCAGCTTAGTAGGGGGCGATGGCTACACCTTC. This gives the protein CASSLVGGDGYTF.

The chain couples TRBV27 to TRBJ2-1; TRBD2 matches at 9 bases. With 3 bases clipped from V and 6 bases from J, the junction kept 3 bases outside the gene matches. The CDR3 runs to 14 residues. Germline values: CDR1 MNHEY, CDR2 SMNVEV (reference sequence). CDR3 loop: CASSFGGGVNEQFF. The CDR3 DNA sequence: TGTGCCAGCAGTTTCGGCGGGGGGGTCAATGAGCAGTTCTTC.

J is TRBJ2-3 and V is TRBV5-1, with D perhaps TRBD2 (5 bases). V dropped 7 bases and J dropped 4 bases, with 19 bases sitting between them. CDR3 length: 15 residues. Germline V lookup: CDR1 SGHRS, CDR2 YFSETQ. This CDR3 reads CASSPGLLSADTQYF. The CDR3 DNA reads TGCGCCAGCTCCCCCGGACTTCTGAGCGCAGATACGCAGTATTTT.

The V gene is TRBV7-2, the J gene TRBJ1-4; the D gene is possibly TRBD1 (5 bases). Trimming cost V 4 bases and J 8 bases, with 17 bases left between them. This CDR3 is 15 amino acids long. Germline CDR1 reads SGHTA; CDR2 reads FQGNSA. This CDR3 reads CASSSRRGPDEKLFF. CDR3 in DNA: TGTGCCAGCAGCTCACGGAGGGGTCCGGACGAAAAACTGTTTTTT.

A single count supports this clone. The chain joins TRBV29-1 to TRBJ2-3; D unclear. Germline loops: CDR1 SQVTM, CDR2 ANQGSEA. The germline V and J ends were trimmed by 3 bases and 6 bases, with 13 bases remaining between them. The CDR3 contains 13 residues. CDR3 sequence: CSVEPNNGDTQYF. CDR3 in DNA: TGCAGCGTTGAGCCTAATAACGGGGATACGCAGTATTTT.

The CDR3 is CASSFSGRVAGELFF. In DNA form, the CDR3 reads TGTGCCAGCAGTTTCAGCGGGAGGGTTGCCGGGGAGCTGTTTTTT. V gene TRBV27 combines with J gene TRBJ2-2, with 10 bases fitting TRBD2. Trimming cost V 3 bases and J 6 bases; bases outside gene matches: 4. CDR1 and CDR2 from the germline V gene are MNHEY and SMNVEV (reference sequence). The CDR3 extends over 15 amino acids.

V gene TRBV19 combines with J gene TRBJ2-2; 9 nucleotides align to TRBD1. Trimming took 9 bases from V and 2 from J; bases not matched to a gene: 4. Germline values: CDR1 LNHDA, CDR2 SQIVND (reference sequence). The CDR3 length is 14 residues. CDR3 residues: CASRDRVNTGELFF. The DNA of the CDR3 is TGTGCCAGCCGGGACAGGGTAAACACCGGGGAGCTGTTTTTT.

The chain combines TRBV14 with TRBJ2-2; 7 nucleotides align to TRBD2. The CDR3 totals 16 residues. Looked up from germline, CDR1 is SGHDN and CDR2 is FVKESK. The junction had 12 bases not matched to a gene; V was cut back by 4 bases and J by 7 bases. The CDR3, as DNA: TGTGCCAGCAGCCGCGGCGTCGAAGCGGGGTTCGGGGAGCTGTTTTTT. Translating it yields CASSRGVEAGFGELFF.

The chain carries TRBV5-1 and TRBJ1-1; 7 nucleotides match TRBD1. Looked up from germline, CDR1 is SGHRS and CDR2 is YFSETQ. The CDR3 is 15 amino acids. The V segment lost 0 bases and the J segment 5 bases; nucleotides outside the gene matches: 7. CDR3 sequence: CASSLAGPGGTEAFF. The CDR3, as DNA: TGCGCCAGCAGCTTGGCGGGACCAGGGGGAACTGAAGCTTTCTTT. Full variable domain (outside the CDR3, taken from reference TRBV5-1 and TRBJ1-1): KAGVTQTPRYLIKTRGQQVTLSCSPISGHRSVSWYQQTPGQGLQFLFEYFSETQRNKGNFPGRFSGRQFSNSRSEMNVSTLELGDSALYLCASSLAGPGGTEAFFGQGTRLTVV.

The rearrangement joins TRBV6-1 to TRBJ2-7, with D uncertain. CDR1 MNHNS and CDR2 SASEGT come from the germline V gene. The CDR3 contains 15 residues. The V gene lost 2 bases and the J gene lost 0 bases, with 11 bases spanning the gap. The CDR3 bases are TGTGCCAGCAGTGAATGGTCCTCGAGCTCCTACGAGCAGTACTTC. This codes for CASSEWSSSSYEQYF.

The rearrangement links TRBV10-3 to TRBJ2-3, with 12 bases lining up with TRBD2. Germline V lookup: CDR1 ENHRY, CDR2 SYGVKD. The ends lost 2 bases at V and 6 bases at J; junction bases unmatched: 9. This CDR3 region has 17 residues. CDR3 bases: TGTGCCATCAGTGAGGTACTAGCGGGGGGAATGGGGGATACGCAGTATTTT. Its protein product is CAISEVLAGGMGDTQYF.

This chain joins TRBV7-3 and TRBJ2-3; 8 nucleotides line up with TRBD2. Per germline, CDR1 SGHTA and CDR2 FQGTGA. V trimming: 4 bases; J trimming: 7 bases; junction bases outside the gene matches: 4. CDR3 length: 13 amino acids. In nucleotides, the CDR3 is TGTGCCAGCAGCTCCCATAGCGGGAATACGCAGTATTTT. Translating gives CASSSHSGNTQYF.

This rearrangement joins TRBV5-8 to TRBJ1-1; 8 bases line up with TRBD1. Per the germline V gene, CDR1 is SGHTS and CDR2 is YDEGEE. The CDR3 covers 14 residues. Germline trimming cut 5 bases from V and 3 bases from J; bases unmatched to any gene: 6. CDR3 bases: TGTGCCAGCAGAAAAGACAGGGGACACACTGAAGCTTTCTTT. Translating it yields CASRKDRGHTEAFF.

V is TRBV7-6 and J is TRBJ2-2, with D unresolved. This CDR3 is built from 14 residues. Germline CDR1 reads SGHVS; CDR2 reads FNYEAQ. The V gene lost 3 bases and the J gene lost 3 bases, with 8 bases spanning the gap. CDR3 DNA: TGTGCCAGCAGCTTCCAGGATTACACCGGGGAGCTGTTTTTT. This sequence encodes CASSFQDYTGELFF.

The chain employs TRBV5-1 and TRBJ1-4, with 9 bases fitting TRBD1. Germline CDR1 SGHRS, CDR2 YFSETQ. With 3 bases clipped from V and 7 bases from J, the junction kept 4 bases outside the gene matches. The CDR3 contains 14 residues. CDR3 in amino acids: CASSWGQGSEKLFF. Written as DNA, the CDR3 is TGCGCCAGCAGCTGGGGACAGGGAAGTGAAAAACTGTTTTTT. Looking up the rest from reference TRBV5-1 and TRBJ1-4 gives the full variable domain: KAGVTQTPRYLIKTRGQQVTLSCSPISGHRSVSWYQQTPGQGLQFLFEYFSETQRNKGNFPGRFSGRQFSNSRSEMNVSTLELGDSALYLCASSWGQGSEKLFFGSGTQLSVL.

This chain connects TRBV7-2 to TRBJ1-5; 8 nucleotides agree with TRBD1. Germline-derived CDR1 and CDR2 are SGHTA and FQGNSA. The V and J ends lost 5 bases and 3 bases, in that order; junction bases with no gene match: 3. This CDR3 has 14 amino acids. CDR3 protein: CASSTTGDNQPQHF. The DNA of the CDR3 is TGTGCCAGCAGCACGACAGGGGACAATCAGCCCCAGCATTTT.

The chain links TRBV7-2 to TRBJ2-7, with D possibly matching TRBD2 (5 bases). Germline V CDR1 and CDR2: SGHTA, FQGNSA. Trimming removed 7 bases from V and 3 bases from J, with 13 bases in between. The CDR3 length is 13 residues. The CDR3 DNA follows: TGTGCCAGCAACTACGGACTGATCTACGAGCAGTACTTC. This encodes CASNYGLIYEQYF. Drawing the rest from reference TRBV7-2 and TRBJ2-7, the complete variable domain is GAGVSQSPSNKVTEKGKDVELRCDPISGHTALYWYRQSLGQGLEFLIYFQGNSAPDKSGLPSDRFSAERTGGSVSTLTIQRTQQEDSAVYLCASNYGLIYEQYFGPGTRLTVT.

The chain employs TRBV28 and TRBJ1-6, with D possibly TRBD1 on 6 matching bases. With 2 bases removed from V and 8 bases from J, the gap between germline ends came to 13 bases. CDR1 is MDHEN, CDR2 SYDVKM, per germline. The CDR3 is 15 residues long. CDR3 DNA: TGTGCCAGCAGTTTAGGAGGACAGCGCTATTCACCCCTCCACTTT. Amino acid sequence: CASSLGGQRYSPLHF.

This chain uses TRBV5-4 with TRBJ2-7; 7 nucleotides align to TRBD2. The CDR3 runs to 16 residues. Looked up from germline, CDR1 is SGHNT and CDR2 is YYREEE (reference sequence). V shed 2 bases, J shed 6 bases, and the junction held 14 bases outside the gene matches. The CDR3 DNA reads TGTGCCAGCAGCTTTCCAGCGGGACGGAGTTTTTCCGAGCAGTACTTC. It encodes CASSFPAGRSFSEQYF.

As DNA, the CDR3 is TGTGCCAGCAGCCCCGGGGAGGGGTTCCTCGTCTACGAGCAGTACTTC. It specifies CASSPGEGFLVYEQYF. This chain links TRBV9 with TRBJ2-7; the match to TRBD2 covers 7 bases. Trimming cost V 4 bases and J 3 bases; bases outside gene matches: 13. The CDR3 is 16 residues long. Germline assignment: CDR1 SGDLS and CDR2 YYNGEE.

With regard to this clone: The junction does not match germline at one end; this may be a read error. The gene calls are TRBV6-2 or TRBV6-3 and TRBJ1-5, with D possibly being TRBD1 (6 bases). The CDR3 spans 13 residues. Germline-derived CDR1 and CDR2 are MNHEY and SVGEGT. The CDR3 protein is CASSDAQQGNDFF. CDR3 in DNA: TGTGCCAGCAGTGACGCTCAACAGGGAAACGACTTTTTT.